This T cell receptor beta chain was obtained from a study of response to subunit inactivated influenza vaccine listed by TCRdb under 2018. As for the study more broadly: Deep quantitative T cell receptor repertoire profiling was used in the study to track responses to a trivalent subunit inactivated influenza vaccine. Results the study describes overall, beyond this receptor: The authors proposed that each seasonal influenza vaccination may bring in only a limited number of new T cells.

Library construction relied on RT-PCR. TCRdb shows the sequencer as Illumina HiSeq 2500. TCRdb reprocessed the public reads (quality trimming at Q25 with fastp, clone calling with MiXCR) and kept in-frame beta chains. Every entry covers one CDR3 protein and lists the most common genes and DNA from its rows. The sample table lists roughly 670,000 distinct CDR3 sequences, approximately 14% of them with a count of one. In total, the top ten clones hold less than 8.5% of the sample. Per the germline V gene, SQVTM is the CDR1 and ANQGSEA is the CDR2. Trimming removed 5 bases from V and 7 bases from J, leaving 11 bases between the germline ends. The CDR3 sequence runs 11 residues, both termini included. The CDR3 DNA has 33 bases and is translated from base 1. Comments on this clonotype: There is no known antigen for this receptor. A much larger clone differs from this one at a single base, so this may be a read error. Without the conserved terminal phenylalanine or tryptophan, this CDR3 likely stems from a read error.

The receptor chain draws on TRBV29-1 and TRBJ1-1; a tentative D call is TRBD1 (5 bases match). The sequence was collected from a man aged 45 to 65 who received an inactivated influenza vaccine. Donor details come from another sample of the same person, matched by shared clones. The material sequenced was PBMCs from blood, taken approximately 15 days before vaccination. CDR3 region: CSVLKQVEAFY. The sequenced DNA is TGCAGCGTTTTAAAACAGGTTGAAGCTTTCTAT.